Here is one T cell receptor (beta chain) with its context. The antigen is not known. Genes here carry mouse names. Sequencing ends 1 residue short of the CDR3 end; the germline J gene provides the rest. The repertoire was sequenced with immunoSEQ multiplex PCR; TCRdb's copy has only in-frame clones and lacks some. The repertoire has more than 45,000 clones, about 73% of them found once; the top ten carry 0.5% to 0.6%. CDR1 KGHTA and CDR2 FQNQQP come from the germline V gene. The CDR3 spans 12 residues. The data belong to a study of tissue T cells after allogeneic stem cell transplantation. Overall study findings and caveats: Across patients, clones rarely overlapped, yet motif clusters were shared tissue-specifically.

Specimen: sorted cells pooled from one or two spleens. This TCR was sampled from a pool of C57BL/6 mice in good health. V gene TRBV23 combines with J gene TRBJ2-4; the table's D call TRBD1 went unverified against the DNA. Here the CDR3 reads CSSSPQVDTLYF. The covered CDR3 bases are TGCTCCAGCAGTCCCCAGGTGGACACCTTGTAC.